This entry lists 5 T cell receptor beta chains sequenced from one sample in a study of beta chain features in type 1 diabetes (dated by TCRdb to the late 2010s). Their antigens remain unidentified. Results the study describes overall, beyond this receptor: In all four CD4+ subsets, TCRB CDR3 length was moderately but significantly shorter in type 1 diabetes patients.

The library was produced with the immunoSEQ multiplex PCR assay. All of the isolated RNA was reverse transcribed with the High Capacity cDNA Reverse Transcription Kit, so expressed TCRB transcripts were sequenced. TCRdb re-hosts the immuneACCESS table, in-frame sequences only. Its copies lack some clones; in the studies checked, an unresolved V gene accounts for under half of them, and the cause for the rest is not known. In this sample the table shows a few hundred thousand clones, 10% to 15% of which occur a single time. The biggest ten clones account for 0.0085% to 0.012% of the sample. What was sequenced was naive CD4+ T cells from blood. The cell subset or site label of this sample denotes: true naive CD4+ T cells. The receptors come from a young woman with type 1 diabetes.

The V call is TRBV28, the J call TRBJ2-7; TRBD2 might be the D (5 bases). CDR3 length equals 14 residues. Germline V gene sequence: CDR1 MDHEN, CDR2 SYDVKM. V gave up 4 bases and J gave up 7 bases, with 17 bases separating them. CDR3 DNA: TGTGCCAGCAGTTGGATACTTCTTACTAGGGAGCAGTACTTC. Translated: CASSWILLTREQYF.

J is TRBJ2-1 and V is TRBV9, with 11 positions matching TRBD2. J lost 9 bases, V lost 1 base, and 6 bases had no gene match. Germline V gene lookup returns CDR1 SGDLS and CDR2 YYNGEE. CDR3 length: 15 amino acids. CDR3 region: CASSVSPSGRSEQFF. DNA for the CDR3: TGTGCCAGCAGCGTATCCCCTAGCGGGAGGAGTGAGCAGTTCTTC. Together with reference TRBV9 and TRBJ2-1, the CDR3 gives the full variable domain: DSGVTQTPKHLITATGQRVTLRCSPRSGDLSVYWYQQSLDQGLQFLIQYYNGEERAKGNILERFSAQQFPDLHSELNLSSLELGDSALYFCASSVSPSGRSEQFFGPGTRLTVL.

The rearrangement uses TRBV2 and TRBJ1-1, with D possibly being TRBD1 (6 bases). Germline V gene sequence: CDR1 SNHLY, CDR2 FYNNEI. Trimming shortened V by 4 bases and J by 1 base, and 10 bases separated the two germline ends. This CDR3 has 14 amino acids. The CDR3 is CASSGPGANTEAFF. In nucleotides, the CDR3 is TGTGCCAGCAGTGGACCAGGGGCGAACACTGAAGCTTTCTTT.

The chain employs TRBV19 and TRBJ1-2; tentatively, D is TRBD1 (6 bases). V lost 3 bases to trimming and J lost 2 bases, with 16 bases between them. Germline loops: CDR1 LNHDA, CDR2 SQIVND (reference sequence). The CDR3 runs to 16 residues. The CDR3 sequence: CASSIALTGSNYGYTF. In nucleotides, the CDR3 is TGTGCCAGTAGTATCGCTTTAACAGGGTCCAACTATGGCTACACCTTC. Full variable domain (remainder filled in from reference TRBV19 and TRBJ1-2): DGGITQSPKYLFRKEGQNVTLSCEQNLNHDAMYWYRQDPGQGLRLIYYSQIVNDFQKGDIAEGYSVSREKKESFPLTVTSAQKNPTAFYLCASSIALTGSNYGYTFGSGTRLTVV.

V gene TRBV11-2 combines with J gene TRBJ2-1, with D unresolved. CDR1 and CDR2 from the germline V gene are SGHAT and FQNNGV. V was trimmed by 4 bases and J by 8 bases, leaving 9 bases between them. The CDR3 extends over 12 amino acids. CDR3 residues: CASSSSRDEQFF. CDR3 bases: TGTGCCAGCAGCTCGTCGCGCGATGAGCAGTTCTTC.